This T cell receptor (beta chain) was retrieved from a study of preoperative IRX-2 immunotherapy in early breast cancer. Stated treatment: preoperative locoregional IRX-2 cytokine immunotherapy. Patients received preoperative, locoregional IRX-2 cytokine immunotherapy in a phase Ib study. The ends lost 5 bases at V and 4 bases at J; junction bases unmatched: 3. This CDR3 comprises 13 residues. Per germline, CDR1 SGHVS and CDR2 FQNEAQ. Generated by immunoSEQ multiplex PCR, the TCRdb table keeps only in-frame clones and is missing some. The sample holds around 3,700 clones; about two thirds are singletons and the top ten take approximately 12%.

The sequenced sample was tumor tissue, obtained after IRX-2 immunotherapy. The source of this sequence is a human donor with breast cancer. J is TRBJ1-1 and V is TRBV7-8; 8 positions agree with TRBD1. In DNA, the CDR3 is TGTGCCAGCAGCATGGACAGGGTCACTGAAGCTTTCTTT. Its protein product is CASSMDRVTEAFF.